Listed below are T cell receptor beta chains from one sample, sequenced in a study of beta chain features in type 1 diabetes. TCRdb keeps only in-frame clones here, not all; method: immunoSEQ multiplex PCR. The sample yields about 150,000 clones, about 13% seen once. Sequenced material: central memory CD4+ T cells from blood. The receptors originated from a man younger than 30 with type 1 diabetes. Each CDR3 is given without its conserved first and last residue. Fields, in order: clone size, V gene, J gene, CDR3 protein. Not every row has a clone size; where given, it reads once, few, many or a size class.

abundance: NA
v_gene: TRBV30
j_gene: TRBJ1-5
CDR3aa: AWSWDTNQPQH

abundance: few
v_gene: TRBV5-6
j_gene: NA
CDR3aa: ASSPRGAYEQY

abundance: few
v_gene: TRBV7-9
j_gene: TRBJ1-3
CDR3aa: ASSPPTFVLSGNTIY

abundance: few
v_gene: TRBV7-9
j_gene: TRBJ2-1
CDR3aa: ASSPPSDSYNEQF

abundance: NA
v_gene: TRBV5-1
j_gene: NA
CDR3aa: ASSVGLGAYEQY

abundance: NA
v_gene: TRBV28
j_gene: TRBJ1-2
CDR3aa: ASGQGAYGYT

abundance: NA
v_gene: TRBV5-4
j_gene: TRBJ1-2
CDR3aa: ASSLDGASYGYT

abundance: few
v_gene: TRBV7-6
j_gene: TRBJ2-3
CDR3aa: ASSSGVDTQY

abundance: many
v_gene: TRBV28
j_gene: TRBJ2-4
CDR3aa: ASVSGGNIQY

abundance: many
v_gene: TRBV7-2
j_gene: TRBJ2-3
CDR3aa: ASSSSSTDTQY

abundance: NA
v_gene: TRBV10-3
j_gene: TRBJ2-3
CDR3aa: AIVAGAFPDTQY

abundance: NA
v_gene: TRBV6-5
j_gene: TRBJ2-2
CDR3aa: ASRWNTGELF

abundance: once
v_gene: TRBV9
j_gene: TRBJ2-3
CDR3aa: ASSVGLAGGWSTQTDTQY

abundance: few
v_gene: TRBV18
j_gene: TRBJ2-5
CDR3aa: ASSPTDGLQETQY

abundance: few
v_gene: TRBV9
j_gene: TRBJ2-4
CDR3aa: ASSAGTVNIQY

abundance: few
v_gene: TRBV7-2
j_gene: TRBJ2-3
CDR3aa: ASSLAGRDTQY

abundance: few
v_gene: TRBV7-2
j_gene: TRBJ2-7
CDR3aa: ASSQRLAGLTYEQY

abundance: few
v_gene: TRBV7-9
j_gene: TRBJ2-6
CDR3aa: ASSLGADLANVLT

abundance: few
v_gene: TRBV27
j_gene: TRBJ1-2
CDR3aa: ASSLRDGNGYT

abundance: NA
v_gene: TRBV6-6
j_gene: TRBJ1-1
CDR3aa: ASSVGGGTEAF

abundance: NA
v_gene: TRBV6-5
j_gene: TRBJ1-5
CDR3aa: ASRRGQGDQPQH

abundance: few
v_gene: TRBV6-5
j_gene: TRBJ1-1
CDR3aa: ASSYSIDEVTEAF

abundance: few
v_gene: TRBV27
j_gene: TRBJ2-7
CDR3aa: ASSFVDRGYEQY

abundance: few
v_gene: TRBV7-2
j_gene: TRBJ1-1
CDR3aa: ASSFTYRGRTEAF